The 2 T cell receptor beta chains below come from one sample, sequenced in a study of Ad26.COV2.S vaccination and SARS-CoV-2 variants. Data came from immunoSEQ multiplex PCR; TCRdb stores just in-frame clones and leaves some out. The table has about 350,000 clones, about 87% seen once; the top ten hold 6.4%. This sample's treatment: approximately 18 received Ad26.COV2.S at low or high dose, single or two shots; about 5 received placebo; per-sample allocation not given. Day 63 after the first vaccine or placebo injection was the time point for sampling. The sequenced sample was peripheral blood, obtained in a trial of Ad26.COV2.S vaccine versus placebo. These receptors were taken from a person aged 18-65 years who received the Ad26.COV2.S COVID-19 vaccine or a placebo.

The chain combines TRBV7-2 with TRBJ1-5; D is undetermined. The CDR3 has 14 residues. Germline V gives CDR1 SGHTA, CDR2 FQGNSA. V was trimmed by 3 bases and J by 6 bases, leaving 12 bases between them. Here the CDR3 reads CASSFGPTRQPQHF. The CDR3 DNA is TGTGCCAGCAGCTTCGGCCCTACCCGTCAGCCCCAGCATTTT.

The V call is TRBV4-1, the J call TRBJ1-6; D is undetermined. V lost 3 bases and J lost 9, with 18 bases in between. Germline CDR1 and CDR2: MGHRA and YSYEKL. The CDR3 length is 16 residues. In DNA form, the CDR3 reads TGCGCCAGCAGCCAGGACCCTTTTCTCACGGGTTCACCCCTCCACTTT. It encodes CASSQDPFLTGSPLHF.